Given below is one T cell receptor beta chain in context. No antigen is known for it. This sample stems from a study of shared clonotypes between healthy human individuals. CD45RO-negative cells were positively selected for CCR7, leaving out terminally differentiated effector memory CD45RA+ cells. Each donor was a Caucasian adult residing in Nashville, Tennessee. Study-level points and caveats: All-four-donor shared clonotypes had higher generation probabilities than non-shared clonotypes did. A few donors had roughly 5% of their naive CD4 clonotypes in common.

Replicate PCRs for sorted subsets used roughly 200 ng DNA; this equaled around 28,000 T cell genomes. The protocol was immunoSEQ multiplex PCR, while the TCRdb copy is restricted to in-frame clones and leaves out a portion. The sample records hundreds of thousands of clones, around 93% being singletons. The CDR3 extends over 17 amino acids. Germline V gene lookup returns CDR1 ENHRY and CDR2 SYGVKD. Trimming removed 3 bases at V and 0 bases at J, with 18 bases between. What was sequenced was naive CD8+ T cells sorted from blood. The chain uses TRBV10-3 and TRBJ2-7, with D unclear. The receptor comes from a man aged 25 to 45 in good health. The CDR3 loop reads CAISEKGTGKISYEQYF. The CDR3 DNA reads TGTGCCATCAGTGAAAAGGGTACGGGTAAAATCTCCTACGAGCAGTACTTC.